This paragraph reports one T cell receptor beta chain. This sample is drawn from a study of T cell changes during pregnancy in multiple sclerosis. Sequenced by immunoSEQ multiplex PCR; TCRdb stores in-frame clones only, minus some. The repertoire includes 69,000 or so clones, 85% to 95% of them detected once, and around 2% sits in the top ten. The CDR3 totals 14 residues. V lost 5 bases to trimming and J lost 4 bases, with 14 bases between them. The TCR was taken from a female donor in good health, enrolled as a control in a pregnancy study. The sequences come from peripheral blood, collected in the third trimester of pregnancy. The gene calls are TRBV23-1 and TRBJ2-5; D possibly corresponds to TRBD2 (5 bases). Being an ORF, TRBV23-1 has a function that is uncertain. The CDR3 bases are TGCGCCAGCAGTAAATTGGTGAGCGGAGAGACCCAGTACTTC. Amino acids: CASSKLVSGETQYF.